The 18 T cell receptor beta chains given below trace back to one sample, sequenced in a study of cytomegalovirus exposure and HLA in healthy donors. Measured with immunoSEQ multiplex PCR; TCRdb has only the in-frame clones, and not every one. The sample consists of roughly 330,000 clones, roughly 87% of them appearing once. The sequenced sample was PBMCs. The receptors derive from a woman aged 30 to 39 in good health and CMV-seropositive.

The J gene is TRBJ2-7, the V gene TRBV29-1; 8 positions agree with TRBD1. The CDR3 spans 13 residues. Germline loops: CDR1 SQVTM, CDR2 ANQGSEA. With V trimmed by 5 bases and J by 4 bases, 7 bases remained unmatched. CDR3 bases: TGCAGCGTTCTCGGACAGGGTAGATACGAGCAGTACTTC. This gives the protein CSVLGQGRYEQYF.

The V and J genes are TRBV7-2 and TRBJ2-5; no clear D gene. In germline, CDR1 is SGHTA, CDR2 FQGNSA. The CDR3 loop spans 14 amino acids. V was pared by 5 bases and J by 2 bases, with 12 bases between. DNA for the CDR3: TGTGCCAGCAGCAGATCGTTGTCTCAAGAGACCCAGTACTTC. It codes for CASSRSLSQETQYF.

This chain connects TRBV7-3 to TRBJ2-7; TRBD1 agrees at 10 bases. V was clipped by 4 bases and J by 6 bases; unmatched bases: 3. CDR3 size: 13 residues. CDR1 and CDR2 from the germline V gene are SGHTA and FQGTGA. CDR3 residues: CASSWDRGSEQYF. The CDR3 nucleotides are TGTGCCAGCAGCTGGGACAGGGGAAGCGAGCAGTACTTC.

This chain uses TRBV28 with TRBJ2-3; 7 bases align to TRBD2. The germline CDR1 and CDR2 sequences are MDHEN and SYDVKM. This CDR3 has 14 residues. The V and J ends lost 3 bases and 3 bases, in that order; junction bases with no gene match: 3. The CDR3 sequence is CASSLGGRTDTQYF. In DNA, the CDR3 is TGTGCCAGCAGTTTGGGGGGGAGGACAGATACGCAGTATTTT.

A single count supports this clone. The chain recombines TRBV15 with TRBJ2-7; 7 positions match TRBD1. The germline CDR1 and CDR2 sequences are LNHNV and YYDKDF (reference sequence). V lost 2 bases, J lost 3 bases, and 7 bases stayed unmatched. CDR3 length: 15 amino acids. In DNA form, the CDR3 reads TGTGCCACCAGCAGACTCGGACAGGTAGACTACGAGCAGTACTTC. This gives the protein CATSRLGQVDYEQYF.

The V and J genes are TRBV27 and TRBJ1-2; the D gene is possibly TRBD1 (5 bases). Trimming stripped 5 bases from V and 6 bases from J, with 19 bases between. The V gene's germline CDR1 is MNHEY and CDR2 SMNVEV (reference sequence). The CDR3 is 15 amino acids. This CDR3 reads CASSPAGRVSNGYTF. CDR3 bases: TGTGCCAGCAGTCCCGCGGGCAGGGTTTCCAATGGCTACACCTTC.

J is TRBJ2-7 and V is TRBV15; D is unresolved. The CDR3 has 13 residues. In germline, CDR1 is LNHNV, CDR2 YYDKDF (reference sequence). V dropped 0 bases and J dropped 3 bases, with 6 bases sitting between them. DNA of the CDR3: TGTGCCACCAGCAGAGATGAGGTCTACGAGCAGTACTTC. Amino acids: CATSRDEVYEQYF.

The chain is built from TRBV18 and TRBJ2-7; D unresolved. Germline CDR1 reads KGHSH; CDR2 reads LQKENI. Trimming removed 2 bases from V and 5 bases from J, with 7 bases in between. The CDR3 is 12 residues long. The CDR3 is CASSPGVNEQYF. DNA of the CDR3: TGTGCCAGCTCACCAGGGGTAAACGAGCAGTACTTC.

This rearrangement joins TRBV5-1 to TRBJ2-7; the D is unclear. CDR3 length: 14 residues. Germline-derived CDR1 and CDR2 are SGHRS and YFSETQ. Trimming removed 0 bases from V and 3 bases from J, with 10 bases in between. The CDR3 here is CASSLEPSGYEQYF. In DNA, the CDR3 is TGCGCCAGCAGCTTGGAGCCTAGTGGCTACGAGCAGTACTTC.

Here the CDR3 DNA reads TGTGCCAGCAGCCTGAGGGGAGGGGACGAGCAGTACTTC. Translated, it gives CASSLRGGDEQYF. The chain joins TRBV9 to TRBJ2-7; 7 positions match TRBD2. CDR1 and CDR2 (germline): SGDLS, YYNGEE. Trimming at V came to 4 bases and at J to 5 bases, leaving 6 bases not matched to a gene. The CDR3 is 13 amino acids.

This clone was recorded once. The chain uses TRBV9 and TRBJ1-5; TRBD1 is a possible D gene (6 bases). The V end lost 0 bases, the J end lost 5 bases, and 12 bases lay between the germline ends. Germline V gene lookup returns CDR1 SGDLS and CDR2 YYNGEE. The CDR3 runs 15 residues. The CDR3 DNA follows: TGTGCCAGCAGCGTAGGAGAACAGGGTTATCAGCCCCAGCATTTT. This gives the protein CASSVGEQGYQPQHF.

This clone was found a few times. This chain links TRBV19 with TRBJ2-7; tentatively, D is TRBD1 or TRBD2 (5 bases each). The V end lost 4 bases, the J end lost 3 bases, and 13 bases lay between the germline ends. CDR1 LNHDA and CDR2 SQIVND come from the germline V gene (reference sequence). The CDR3 has 14 amino acids. CDR3 in amino acids: CASSTGTGNYEQYF. The CDR3 nucleotides are TGTGCCAGTAGTACCGGGACGGGAAACTACGAGCAGTACTTC.

This clone was seen only a few times. The chain has TRBV7-3 and TRBJ2-3; D is perhaps TRBD1 or TRBD2 (5 bases each). This CDR3 is built from 12 residues. CDR1 and CDR2 (germline): SGHTA, FQGTGA. Trimming removed 5 bases at V and 6 bases at J, with 9 bases between. The CDR3 reads CASSERGDTQYF. The CDR3 region has the DNA TGTGCCAGCAGCGAGAGGGGTGATACGCAGTATTTT.

The chain combines TRBV4-1 with TRBJ1-2; the D is unclear. Trimming cost V 0 bases and J 2 bases, with 10 bases left between them. CDR3 length: 15 residues. CDR1 and CDR2 (germline): MGHRA, YSYEKL. The CDR3 protein is CASSQDNNRNYGYTF. In DNA form, the CDR3 reads TGCGCCAGCAGCCAAGACAACAACCGAAACTATGGCTACACCTTC.

The V call is TRBV28, the J call TRBJ2-7; 11 positions match TRBD2. V trimming: 3 bases; J trimming: 4 bases; junction bases outside the gene matches: 11. Germline-derived CDR1 and CDR2 are MDHEN and SYDVKM. The CDR3 runs to 17 residues. The CDR3 region is CASSLGFGSSGRYEQYF. In nucleotides, the CDR3 is TGTGCCAGCAGTTTGGGGTTTGGGTCTAGCGGGAGGTACGAGCAGTACTTC.

The genes are TRBV5-1 and TRBJ2-3; D may be TRBD2 (5 bases). Per the germline V gene, CDR1 is SGHRS and CDR2 is YFSETQ. V was cut by 4 bases and J by 4 bases, with 10 bases left in between. This CDR3 has 13 residues. CDR3 region: CASSPGKSDTQYF. CDR3 nucleotide sequence: TGCGCCAGCAGCCCGGGGAAGTCAGATACGCAGTATTTT.

The chain employs TRBV29-1 and TRBJ2-5, with D perhaps matching TRBD1 (9 bases). Trimming removed 5 bases at V and 3 bases at J, with 37 bases between. The CDR3 extends over 21 amino acids. Looked up from germline, CDR1 is SQVTM and CDR2 is ANQGSEA. This CDR3 is CSVLRRTGVSQRGHMEETQYF. The CDR3 DNA follows: TGCAGCGTTCTTCGTCGGACAGGGGTTTCTCAGCGGGGGCATATGGAAGAGACCCAGTACTTC.

The rearrangement joins TRBV4-2 to TRBJ2-6, with D possibly matching TRBD1 (6 bases). The CDR3 covers 18 residues. Germline assignment: CDR1 LGHNA and CDR2 YNFKEQ. The V and J ends lost 2 bases and 2 bases respectively, with 16 bases between them. CDR3 amino acids: CASSQRPQGSTGANVLTF. CDR3 DNA: TGTGCCAGCAGCCAACGACCCCAGGGGAGCACTGGGGCCAACGTCCTGACTTTC.